Below are 28 T cell receptor beta chains sequenced from a single sample in a study of CXCR3-negative and CXCR3-positive naive CD8 T cells. The study's findings and limits: Against CXCR3-negative naive cells, CXCR3-positive naive cells showed more hydrophobic TRB CDR3s.

5' RACE that incorporated UMI labels was used to prepare the TRB cDNA libraries. TCRdb re-called the 5' RACE reads and shows each CDR3 protein once, DNA omitted. The sample's table shows around 95,000 distinct CDR3 sequences. These receptors' antigens are unknown. The specimen sequenced was naive CXCR3+ CD8+ T cells from blood. The subset: CD45RO-CCR7+CD27+CD95- naive CD8+ T cells expressing CXCR3 (TNR3+). These TCRs come from a human donor in good health. Some clones in this sample may be carry-over from other donors' samples.

V and J are TRBV7-9 and TRBJ1-4; TCRdb lists TRBD1, though no DNA is available to test this call. Germline CDR1 and CDR2: SEHNR and FQNEAQ (reference sequence). This CDR3 is 15 amino acids long. CDR3 region: CASSSLGAPHEKLFF.

This chain connects TRBV29-1 to TRBJ1-2; checking the TCRdb D call of TRBD1 is not possible without DNA. From germline, CDR1 is SQVTM and CDR2 ANQGSEA. CDR3 size: 16 residues. The CDR3 reads CSVDERLGRDNYGYTF.

The genes are TRBV7-9 and TRBJ1-1. The V gene's germline CDR1 is SEHNR and CDR2 FQNEAQ (reference sequence). This CDR3 has 13 amino acids. The chain's CDR3 is CASSLHWDTEAFF.

V and J are TRBV10-3 and TRBJ2-2; TCRdb's assignment of TRBD2 cannot be checked, as there is no DNA. Looked up from germline, CDR1 is ENHRY and CDR2 is SYGVKD. This CDR3 comprises 16 residues. The CDR3 is CAISALAGTNTGELFF.

The chain uses TRBV20-1 and TRBJ2-1. The CDR3 loop spans 14 amino acids. CDR1 and CDR2 from the germline V gene are DFQATT and SNEGSKA (reference sequence). CDR3 region: CSAPSSSPYNEQFF.

This chain joins TRBV5-6 and TRBJ1-4; TCRdb's D call of TRBD1 is untestable without DNA. There are 14 residues in the CDR3. CDR1 and CDR2 from the germline V gene are SGHDT and YYEEEE. This chain's CDR3 is CASSLGTPGEKLFF. Complete variable domain (other parts from reference TRBV5-6 and TRBJ1-4): DAGVTQSPTHLIKTRGQQVTLRCSPKSGHDTVSWYQQALGQGPQFIFQYYEEEERQRGNFPDRFSGHQFPNYSSELNVNALLLGDSALYLCASSLGTPGEKLFFGSGTQLSVL.

The genes are TRBV12-3 or TRBV12-4 and TRBJ1-1; no DNA is available, so the TRBD1 call from TCRdb remains unchecked. The CDR3 is 14 amino acids. CDR3 amino acids: CASSTRPGQLEAFF.

The rearrangement uses TRBV29-1 and TRBJ1-2. The CDR3 totals 13 residues. Looked up from germline, CDR1 is SQVTM and CDR2 is ANQGSEA. The CDR3 loop reads CSVDHSVNYGYTF. Together with reference TRBV29-1 and TRBJ1-2, the CDR3 gives the full variable domain: SAVISQKPSRDICQRGTSLTIQCQVDSQVTMMFWYRQQPGQSLTLIATANQGSEATYESGFVIDKFPISRPNLTFSTLTVSNMSPEDSSIYLCSVDHSVNYGYTFGSGTRLTVV.

V gene TRBV7-9 combines with J gene TRBJ2-1. Germline loops: CDR1 SEHNR, CDR2 FQNEAQ (reference sequence). This CDR3 region has 14 residues. This CDR3 reads CASSLPNLSGVQFF.

This chain joins TRBV28 and TRBJ2-1; TCRdb's assignment of TRBD2 cannot be checked, as there is no DNA. This CDR3 is 21 amino acids long. Germline values: CDR1 MDHEN, CDR2 SYDVKM. The chain's CDR3 is CASIGPWVPPGAGFGDNEQFF. Full variable domain (rest looked up from reference TRBV28 and TRBJ2-1): DVKVTQSSRYLVKRTGEKVFLECVQDMDHENMFWYRQDPGLGLRLIYFSYDVKMKEKGDIPEGYSVSREKKERFSLILESASTNQTSMYLCASIGPWVPPGAGFGDNEQFFGPGTRLTVL.

This chain joins TRBV2 and TRBJ2-7; TCRdb's D gene call, TRBD2, goes unchecked for lack of DNA. The germline V gene encodes CDR1 SNHLY and CDR2 FYNNEI. The CDR3 contains 13 residues. Here the CDR3 reads CASMPGLAPEQYF.

The chain combines TRBV29-1 with TRBJ2-1; TCRdb gives TRBD2 as the D gene, but with no DNA this cannot be confirmed. CDR1 is SQVTM and CDR2 is ANQGSEA in the germline V gene. The CDR3 has 14 amino acids. The CDR3 protein is CSAEGRAEYNEQFF.

The V and J genes are TRBV7-8 and TRBJ2-1; TCRdb indicates TRBD1, and absent DNA this call remains unverified. CDR3 size: 12 residues. Germline V gene sequence: CDR1 SGHVS, CDR2 FQNEAQ. The CDR3 spells CASTSGGDEQFF.

The chain is built from TRBV7-2 and TRBJ2-1; TCRdb's D gene call, TRBD1, goes unchecked for lack of DNA. The germline V gene encodes CDR1 SGHTA and CDR2 FQGNSA. The CDR3 contains 17 residues. CDR3 loop: CASSSQKERGPYNEQFF.

V is TRBV7-2 and J is TRBJ2-7. The CDR3 is made up of 12 amino acids. Germline CDR1 SGHTA, CDR2 FQGNSA. The CDR3 here is CASSFTVYEQYF.

The V gene is TRBV5-5, the J gene TRBJ2-1. The CDR3 runs to 15 residues. Germline CDR1 and CDR2: SGHKS and YYEKEE (reference sequence). The chain's CDR3 is CASDITYTRYNEQFF.

This chain uses TRBV7-6 with TRBJ2-1; TCRdb proposes TRBD1, but this gene call is untestable without DNA. The CDR3 is 16 residues long. CDR1 and CDR2 from the germline V gene are SGHVS and FNYEAQ. Here the CDR3 reads CASSLEGRDTPHEQFF. Full variable domain (remainder filled in from reference TRBV7-6 and TRBJ2-1): GAGVSQSPRYKVTKRGQDVALRCDPISGHVSLYWYRQALGQGPEFLTYFNYEAQQDKSGLPNDRFSAERPEGSISTLTIQRTEQRDSAMYRCASSLEGRDTPHEQFFGPGTRLTVL.

This rearrangement joins TRBV18 to TRBJ2-5; the D gene TCRdb calls, TRBD1, cannot be checked with no DNA. Germline V CDR1 and CDR2: KGHSH, LQKENI. The CDR3 covers 14 residues. The CDR3 loop is CASSPDPRGETQYF.

The chain is built from TRBV7-2 and TRBJ1-5. Per germline, CDR1 SGHTA and CDR2 FQGNSA. The CDR3 spans 14 residues. The CDR3 loop reads CASSLGWGNQPQHF.

The chain couples TRBV7-9 to TRBJ1-2; the TRBD1 assignment by TCRdb is unverifiable without DNA. Germline loops: CDR1 SEHNR, CDR2 FQNEAQ (reference sequence). The CDR3 covers 16 residues. This CDR3 reads CASSFSAGGFNYGYTF.

The chain couples TRBV11-2 to TRBJ2-1; with no DNA, the TCRdb D assignment of TRBD2 cannot be verified. The CDR3 extends over 13 amino acids. Germline V gene sequence: CDR1 SGHAT, CDR2 FQNNGV. This chain's CDR3 is CASSSEEGLEQFF. The complete variable domain, with remaining parts taken from reference TRBV11-2 and TRBJ2-1, reads EAGVAQSPRYKIIEKRQSVAFWCNPISGHATLYWYQQILGQGPKLLIQFQNNGVVDDSQLPKDRFSAERLKGVDSTLKIQPAKLEDSAVYLCASSSEEGLEQFFGPGTRLTVL.

The rearrangement uses TRBV27 and TRBJ2-7; there is no DNA to check the TCRdb D call of TRBD2. Germline CDR1 reads MNHEY; CDR2 reads SMNVEV (reference sequence). This CDR3 spans 14 amino acids. The CDR3 is CASSLMGEGYEQYF.

The chain is built from TRBV9 and TRBJ2-7; the TCRdb D gene call, TRBD2, has no DNA to confirm it. CDR1 SGDLS and CDR2 YYNGEE come from the germline V gene. The CDR3 totals 14 residues. The CDR3 spells CASSASGGSYEQYF.

V gene TRBV6-2 or TRBV6-3 combines with J gene TRBJ2-3; TCRdb's D call of TRBD2 is untestable without DNA. CDR3 length: 17 amino acids. Germline lookup yields CDR1 MNHEY and CDR2 SVGEGT. The CDR3: CASSPNSGGFIADTQYF.

The rearrangement joins TRBV12-5 to TRBJ2-7. CDR1 is LGHNT, CDR2 FRNRAP, per germline. CDR3 length equals 13 residues. CDR3 protein: CASGSTVTYEQYF.

The chain has TRBV14 and TRBJ2-5; without DNA, the TCRdb call of TRBD2 cannot be checked. This CDR3 is built from 14 residues. Germline V CDR1 and CDR2: SGHDN, FVKESK. CDR3 in amino acids: CASSPRTVQETQYF.

The rearrangement joins TRBV29-1 to TRBJ2-1; the TCRdb D gene call, TRBD1, has no DNA to confirm it. This CDR3 contains 14 residues. Germline CDR1 is SQVTM and CDR2 is ANQGSEA. The CDR3 protein is CSVDLTGGFNEQFF.

The chain employs TRBV3-1 and TRBJ2-5; the TRBD2 assignment by TCRdb is unverifiable without DNA. There are 15 residues in the CDR3. The V gene's germline CDR1 is LGHDT and CDR2 YNNKEL (reference sequence). CDR3: CASSRATSGRETQYF.